The source of this T cell receptor beta chain is a study of response to subunit inactivated influenza vaccine. Germline values: CDR1 MGHRA, CDR2 YSYEKL. Trimming took 1 base from V and 1 from J; bases not matched to a gene: 8. The CDR3 totals 17 residues. This clonotype was observed at least ten times. TCRdb recomputed calls from the RT-PCR reads with MiXCR, one row per CDR3 protein. The table shows 600,000 to 700,000 distinct CDR3 sequences, with 14% occurring only once. Sequencing used PBMCs from blood, obtained 14 to 15 days before vaccination. The chain is built from TRBV4-1 and TRBJ1-1, with 8 positions matching TRBD1. This receptor was obtained from a middle-aged man who received an inactivated influenza vaccine. This CDR3 reads CASSQVKTGGRNTEAFF. The CDR3 region has the DNA TGCGCCAGCAGCCAAGTGAAAACAGGGGGGAGGAACACTGAAGCTTTCTTT.